This TCR beta chain appears in the sequencing data of a study of blood T cell repertoires in COVID-19. Study overall: Samples came from the United States, Italy and Spain, spanning acute and convalescent COVID-19.

Repertoires were generated with immunoSEQ multiplex PCR, while TCRdb's copy carries only in-frame clones and drops some. The sample holds roughly 290,000 clones, more than 80% seen once. The length of the CDR3 is 15 residues. CDR1 and CDR2 from the germline V gene are SGHRS and YFSETQ. V was clipped by 4 bases and J by 4 bases, with 14 bases between them. Material for sequencing was peripheral blood. The chain employs TRBV5-1 and TRBJ1-4, with no clear D. This TCR was recovered from a young woman with COVID-19, enrolled during active disease. CDR3 sequence reads: CASSHRTPDNEKLFF. CDR3 DNA sequence: TGCGCCAGCAGCCACCGGACTCCTGATAATGAAAAACTGTTTTTT. Supplemented by reference TRBV5-1 and TRBJ1-4, the full variable domain reads KAGVTQTPRYLIKTRGQQVTLSCSPISGHRSVSWYQQTPGQGLQFLFEYFSETQRNKGNFPGRFSGRQFSNSRSEMNVSTLELGDSALYLCASSHRTPDNEKLFFGSGTQLSVL.